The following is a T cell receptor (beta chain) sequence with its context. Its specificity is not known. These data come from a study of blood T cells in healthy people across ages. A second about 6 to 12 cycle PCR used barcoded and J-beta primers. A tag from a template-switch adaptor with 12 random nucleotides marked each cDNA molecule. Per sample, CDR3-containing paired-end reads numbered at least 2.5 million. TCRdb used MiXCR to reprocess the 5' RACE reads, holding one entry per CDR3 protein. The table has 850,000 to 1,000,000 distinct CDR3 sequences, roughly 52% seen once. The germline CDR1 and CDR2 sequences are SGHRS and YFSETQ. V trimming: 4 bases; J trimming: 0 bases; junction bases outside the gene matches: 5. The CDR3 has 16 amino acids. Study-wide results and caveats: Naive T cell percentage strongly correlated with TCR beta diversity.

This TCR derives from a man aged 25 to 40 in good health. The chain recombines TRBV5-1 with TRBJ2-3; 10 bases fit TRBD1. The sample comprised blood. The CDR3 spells CASSIPGQGSTDTQYF. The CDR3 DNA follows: TGCGCCAGCAGCATACCGGGACAGGGGAGCACAGATACGCAGTATTTT.